This passage covers 21 T cell receptor beta chains from one sample sequenced in a study of blood T cell repertoires in COVID-19. Clones were sequenced by immunoSEQ multiplex PCR, and TCRdb holds only the in-frame ones, with some missing. In the table there are fewer than 350,000 clones, about 90% of which are singletons. The sequenced material came from peripheral blood. The receptors originated from a woman aged 25 to 39 with COVID-19, enrolled during active disease.

The chain links TRBV10-3 to TRBJ1-2; possible D gene TRBD1, 6 bases. Germline V CDR1 and CDR2: ENHRY, SYGVKD. The CDR3 is made up of 13 amino acids. Deletions cut 4 bases from V and 6 bases from J, with 12 bases between. Here the CDR3 DNA reads TGTGCCATCAGTGGCCGAAACAGGGATGGCTACACCTTC. Translation: CAISGRNRDGYTF.

Note on this clone: A much larger clone differs from this one at a single base, so this may be a read error. This CDR3 is also generated by other DNA sequences in the sample. This sequence joins TRBV28 and TRBJ1-2; TRBD1 matches 8 bases. The CDR3 extends over 12 amino acids. The J segment lost 4 bases and the V segment lost 8 bases, leaving 3 bases of the junction unmatched. Germline V gene sequence: CDR1 MDHEN, CDR2 SYDVKM. CDR3 in DNA: TGTGCCAGCGGAGACAGGGGCTATGGCTACACCTTC. Translation: CASGDRGYGYTF.

Note on this clone: This sample also contains other DNA sequences that code for the same CDR3. The chain uses TRBV28 and TRBJ2-7; no clear D. Trimming cost V 6 bases and J 2 bases, with 5 bases left between them. The CDR3 loop spans 11 amino acids. CDR1 MDHEN and CDR2 SYDVKM come from the germline V gene. The CDR3, as DNA: TGTGCCAGCAGCTCTCCCTACGAGCAGTACTTC. This gives the protein CASSSPYEQYF. Full variable domain (rest looked up from reference TRBV28 and TRBJ2-7): DVKVTQSSRYLVKRTGEKVFLECVQDMDHENMFWYRQDPGLGLRLIYFSYDVKMKEKGDIPEGYSVSREKKERFSLILESASTNQTSMYLCASSSPYEQYFGPGTRLTVT.

This clone was counted a single time. The chain combines TRBV5-4 with TRBJ2-2; 13 bases align to TRBD2. Germline V gives CDR1 SGHNT, CDR2 YYREEE (reference sequence). The CDR3 length is 16 residues. V gave up 2 bases and J gave up 6 bases; unmatched junction bases: 4. The CDR3 coding sequence is TGTGCCAGCAGCTTCAAACTAGCGGGGGGGCCCGGGGAGCTGTTTTTT. Translation: CASSFKLAGGPGELFF.

V is TRBV19 and J is TRBJ1-2; D is ambiguous. The CDR3 has 14 amino acids. Germline V lookup: CDR1 LNHDA, CDR2 SQIVND (reference sequence). V lost 6 bases and J 4 bases, leaving 15 bases between the germline ends. The DNA for the CDR3 is TGTGCCAGTAGCCCGAGTCGTCGCGGCTATGGCTACACCTTC. Translation: CASSPSRRGYGYTF.

The chain combines TRBV4-1 with TRBJ1-1; tentatively, D is TRBD1 (6 bases). The V gene lost 4 bases and the J gene lost 0 bases, with 18 bases spanning the gap. CDR1 and CDR2 from the germline V gene are MGHRA and YSYEKL. The CDR3 runs 17 residues. Here the CDR3 DNA reads TGCGCCAGCAGCCCCCTCCTCCCCCAGGGGATGAACACTGAAGCTTTCTTT. As protein: CASSPLLPQGMNTEAFF.

DNA for the CDR3: TGTGCCAGCATTACTACCCACTCCTATAATTCACCCCTCCACTTT. Protein: CASITTHSYNSPLHF. V and J are TRBV6-5 and TRBJ1-6; D is unclear. V was cut by 7 bases and J by 0 bases, with 10 bases left in between. The germline CDR1 and CDR2 sequences are MNHEY and SVGAGI. This CDR3 comprises 15 residues.

The V and J genes are TRBV4-1 and TRBJ2-3; 8 nucleotides align to TRBD2. Germline-derived CDR1 and CDR2 are MGHRA and YSYEKL. V dropped 1 base and J dropped 0; count of bases not matched to a gene: 6. The CDR3 is 17 residues long. DNA for the CDR3: TGCGCCAGCAGCCAAGTCATAAGACTAGCGAGCACAGATACGCAGTATTTT. Translation: CASSQVIRLASTDTQYF.

V usage is TRBV7-9 and J usage is TRBJ1-4; tentatively, D is TRBD1 (5 bases). Deletions cut 3 bases from V and 8 bases from J, with 7 bases between. The CDR3 is made up of 12 amino acids. Germline CDR1 and CDR2: SEHNR and FQNEAQ (reference sequence). CDR3 sequence reads: CASSFQGEKLFF. The CDR3, as DNA: TGTGCCAGCAGCTTTCAGGGAGAAAAACTGTTTTTT.

The genes are TRBV29-1 and TRBJ2-2, with 7 bases aligning to TRBD1. The germline gives CDR1 SQVTM, CDR2 ANQGSEA. Trimming took 6 bases from V and 0 from J; bases not matched to a gene: 4. The CDR3 loop spans 14 amino acids. CDR3 loop: CSVRDSSNTGELFF. In DNA, the CDR3 is TGCAGCGTCCGGGACAGTTCGAACACCGGGGAGCTGTTTTTT.

This sequence joins TRBV5-6 and TRBJ1-5; D is uncertain. Per germline, CDR1 SGHDT and CDR2 YYEEEE. Between the trimmed V and J ends, which lost 1 base and 4 bases, there was a span of 6 bases. The CDR3 contains 13 residues. CDR3 nucleotide sequence: TGTGCCAGCAGCTTGCGAGGAAATCAGCCCCAGCATTTT. Protein sequence: CASSLRGNQPQHF. The entire variable domain, with the rest obtained from reference TRBV5-6 and TRBJ1-5, is as follows: DAGVTQSPTHLIKTRGQQVTLRCSPKSGHDTVSWYQQALGQGPQFIFQYYEEEERQRGNFPDRFSGHQFPNYSSELNVNALLLGDSALYLCASSLRGNQPQHFGDGTRLSIL.

The chain is built from TRBV29-1 and TRBJ2-7; D may be TRBD1 (5 bases). The V gene lost 0 bases and the J gene lost 5 bases, with 8 bases spanning the gap. This CDR3 spans 12 amino acids. Looked up from germline, CDR1 is SQVTM and CDR2 is ANQGSEA. The CDR3 nucleotides read TGCAGCGTTGAAGATCTAGGGGACGAGCAGTACTTC. Translating gives CSVEDLGDEQYF.

The CDR3 coding sequence is TGCGCCAGCAGCCAAGGGGCTCAGGGGACCCGCGACAACATTCAGTACTTC. It specifies CASSQGAQGTRDNIQYF. This sequence joins TRBV4-1 and TRBJ2-4, with D possibly TRBD1 on 6 matching bases. The length of the CDR3 is 17 residues. V gave up 1 base and J gave up 7 bases, with 20 bases separating them. Per the germline V gene, CDR1 is MGHRA and CDR2 is YSYEKL.

The chain joins TRBV19 to TRBJ2-1; tentative D call: TRBD2 (6 bases). The V end was cut by 5 bases, the J end by 1 base, with 9 bases between. This CDR3 has 14 amino acids. Germline-derived CDR1 and CDR2 are LNHDA and SQIVND (reference sequence). In nucleotides, the CDR3 is TGTGCCAGTAGTTGGGGGGAATCCTACAATGAGCAGTTCTTC. It codes for CASSWGESYNEQFF.

The chain couples TRBV3-1 (or the pseudogene TRBV3-2) to TRBJ2-5, with a weak D call TRBD2 (5 bases). The CDR3 covers 13 residues. Trimming stripped 5 bases from V and 2 bases from J, with 9 bases between. Germline assignment: CDR1 LGHDT and CDR2 YNNKEL (reference sequence). CDR3 region: CASSSPGQETQYF. In DNA form, the CDR3 reads TGTGCCAGCAGCTCTCCGGGGCAAGAGACCCAGTACTTC.

This chain connects TRBV6-2 or TRBV6-3 to TRBJ2-7; a possible D gene is TRBD1 (6 bases). This CDR3 has 15 amino acids. With 0 bases removed from V and 0 bases from J, the gap between germline ends came to 9 bases. The germline V gene encodes CDR1 MNHEY and CDR2 SVGEGT. As DNA, the CDR3 is TGTGCCAGCAGTTACTCGTGGGACAACTCCTACGAGCAGTACTTC. This gives the protein CASSYSWDNSYEQYF.

The rearrangement links TRBV4-1 to TRBJ1-2; unclear D gene. The germline V gene has CDR1 MGHRA and CDR2 YSYEKL. Trimming stripped 5 bases from V and 3 bases from J, with 13 bases between. This CDR3 spans 14 amino acids. Here the CDR3 reads CASSFGRFYYGYTF. The CDR3, as DNA: TGCGCCAGCAGCTTTGGGCGTTTTTACTATGGCTACACCTTC.

J is TRBJ1-4 and V is TRBV27; weak D call: TRBD1 (5 bases). The CDR3 sequence is 13 residues long. V lost 3 bases to trimming and J lost 12 bases, with 14 bases between them. The germline V gene encodes CDR1 MNHEY and CDR2 SMNVEV (reference sequence). This CDR3 is CASSFGAGRELFF. DNA for the CDR3: TGTGCCAGCAGTTTTGGGGCAGGGAGGGAACTGTTTTTT.

The J gene is TRBJ1-6, the V gene TRBV9; tentative D call: TRBD1 (5 bases). Trimming took 3 bases from V and 10 from J, leaving 14 bases between them. The CDR3 loop spans 14 amino acids. The germline V gene has CDR1 SGDLS and CDR2 YYNGEE. In DNA form, the CDR3 reads TGTGCCAGCAGCGCGTCCCAGGGAATGTCACCCCTCCACTTT. Translating it yields CASSASQGMSPLHF.

This clone was seen just once. The chain couples TRBV19 to TRBJ2-3; 12 nucleotides line up with TRBD2. V lost 3 bases to trimming and J lost 4 bases; unmatched junction nucleotides: 11. The CDR3 has 18 residues. The germline V gene has CDR1 LNHDA and CDR2 SQIVND (reference sequence). The CDR3 region is CASSMSTSGGPTSDTQYF. The CDR3 bases are TGTGCCAGTAGTATGTCCACTAGCGGGGGGCCGACGTCAGATACGCAGTATTTT.

The J gene is TRBJ1-1, the V gene TRBV7-8; 10 bases align to TRBD1. Germline V gene sequence: CDR1 SGHVS, CDR2 FQNEAQ. Losses at the gene ends were 8 bases for V and 0 bases for J; bases not matched to a gene: 9. The CDR3 is 16 residues long. The CDR3 DNA follows: TGTGCCAGCTCATCCGGGGACAGGGGTATGAACACTGAAGCTTTCTTT. As protein: CASSSGDRGMNTEAFF.